Relative to its sample, the clone carrying this T cell receptor beta chain is medium-sized. Original handling: Amplifying reference gene primers gave estimates of nucleated cell counts. Using immunoSEQ multiplex PCR, the repertoire was profiled, and TCRdb retains in-frame clones only, with some absent. The V and J calls and the clone size are those of that table, but D and trimming were determined from the DNA. Of about 200,000 clones in the sample, about 90% were seen once. The data stem from a study of blood T cell repertoires in COVID-19. Study at large: Samples taken during acute and convalescent COVID-19 were collected in the United States, Italy and Spain. Nucleic acid was either cDNA or gDNA, and it came from T cells, B-cell-depleted T cells, or PBMCs.

CDR1 is MNHNS and CDR2 is SASEGT in the germline V gene. V gave up 1 base and J gave up 0 bases, with 10 bases separating them. The CDR3 runs to 15 residues. The sequence was obtained from a young man with active or convalescent COVID-19. The chain uses TRBV6-1 and TRBJ2-7; D is possibly TRBD2 (6 bases). Sequencing used peripheral blood. CDR3 protein: CASSEVVGSSYEQYF. In DNA form, the CDR3 reads TGTGCCAGCAGTGAAGTGGTCGGGAGCTCCTACGAGCAGTACTTC.